The 14 T cell receptor beta chains below were found in one sample sequenced in a study of cytomegalovirus exposure and HLA in healthy donors. PCR employed 60 Vbeta and 13 Jbeta primers. Sequencing used immunoSEQ multiplex PCR; TCRdb keeps in-frame clones, though not all of them. The sample gives under 200,000 clones, 82% of which show up once; about 0.5% is in the top ten. Material for sequencing was PBMCs. These receptors came from a woman aged 50 to 60 in good health and CMV-seronegative.

The V gene is TRBV5-4, the J gene TRBJ1-2; 8 bases map to TRBD1. Germline V gives CDR1 SGHNT, CDR2 YYREEE (reference sequence). Trimming removed 4 bases from V and 7 bases from J; junction bases left unmatched: 15. The CDR3 covers 16 residues. The CDR3 is CASSHGGADRAVGYTF. CDR3 nucleotides: TGTGCCAGCAGCCACGGCGGGGCGGACAGGGCGGTTGGCTACACCTTC. The whole variable domain, remainder taken from reference TRBV5-4 and TRBJ1-2, is ETGVTQSPTHLIKTRGQQVTLRCSSQSGHNTVSWYQQALGQGPQFIFQYYREEENGRGNFPPRFSGLQFPNYSSELNVNALELDDSALYLCASSHGGADRAVGYTFGSGTRLTVV.

This clone has more than one count but fewer than ten. The chain carries TRBV7-9 and TRBJ1-3; D unclear. This CDR3 is 11 amino acids long. The germline gives CDR1 SEHNR, CDR2 FQNEAQ (reference sequence). The ends were cut back, 5 bases at V and 4 bases at J, with 3 bases in the middle. The CDR3 bases are TGTGCCAGCAGCCCAGGAAACACCATATATTTT. It encodes CASSPGNTIYF.

This chain joins TRBV29-1 and TRBJ1-1; a weak D match, TRBD1 (6 bases). CDR3 length: 14 residues. V was cut by 7 bases and J by 6 bases, with 21 bases left in between. Germline CDR1 SQVTM, CDR2 ANQGSEA. The CDR3 bases are TGCAGCGGGCATCCACAGGGTTTGGGCGCTGAAGCTTTCTTT. Its translation: CSGHPQGLGAEAFF.

The chain links TRBV10-3 to TRBJ2-1; a weak D match, TRBD1 (6 bases). This CDR3 has 14 amino acids. Germline CDR1 ENHRY, CDR2 SYGVKD. V was cut by 4 bases and J by 2 bases, with 9 bases left in between. The CDR3 nucleotides are TGTGCCATCAGTGTAGGACAGACCTACAATGAGCAGTTCTTC. Its protein is CAISVGQTYNEQFF.

This clone was detected only once. This chain uses TRBV4-3 with TRBJ2-5; 8 nucleotides agree with TRBD2. This CDR3 spans 18 amino acids. Germline V CDR1 and CDR2: LGHNA, YSLEER. V was clipped by 1 base and J by 2 bases; unmatched bases: 12. The chain's CDR3 is CASSQGAGLDQWQETQYF. The CDR3 DNA follows: TGCGCCAGCAGCCAAGGGGCGGGACTAGACCAGTGGCAAGAGACCCAGTACTTC.

The chain links TRBV15 to TRBJ2-7; the match to TRBD1 covers 7 bases. Looked up from germline, CDR1 is LNHNV and CDR2 is YYDKDF (reference sequence). J gave up 2 bases and V 0 bases, and 4 bases lay outside the gene matches. There are 15 residues in the CDR3. The CDR3 loop reads CATSRDATGTYEQYF. In DNA form, the CDR3 reads TGTGCCACCAGCAGAGATGCGACAGGGACCTACGAGCAGTACTTC.

This chain links TRBV25-1 with TRBJ2-5; D is unclear. V was shortened by 5 bases and J by 3 bases, with 7 bases between the two germline ends. Germline V lookup: CDR1 MGHDK, CDR2 SYGVNS. The CDR3 length is 12 residues. The CDR3 nucleotides read TGTGCCAGCAGTTGGCTAGAAGAGACCCAGTACTTC. It yields the protein CASSWLEETQYF.

The chain links TRBV5-1 to TRBJ2-5; D is undetermined. The better agreement between TRBJ2-7 and the DNA end casts doubt on the J call. CDR3 size: 12 residues. CDR1 is SGHRS and CDR2 is YFSETQ in the germline V gene. The CDR3 DNA reads TGCGCCAGCAGCTCCCCCTCCTACGAGCAGTACTTC. Translated: CASSSPSYEQYF.

V and J are TRBV5-6 and TRBJ2-1, with 9 bases aligning to TRBD2. After removal of 2 bases from V and 6 bases from J, the junction contained 6 bases not matched to a gene. CDR1 and CDR2 from the germline V gene are SGHDT and YYEEEE. The CDR3 covers 15 residues. This chain's CDR3 is CASSFGGGAINEQFF. The CDR3 nucleotides read TGTGCCAGCAGCTTTGGCGGGGGGGCTATCAATGAGCAGTTCTTC.

V and J are TRBV6-6 and TRBJ1-2; D not certain. V was cut by 2 bases and J by 6 bases, with 13 bases left in between. Germline-derived CDR1 and CDR2 are MNHNY and SVGAGI (reference sequence). The CDR3 contains 14 residues. The chain's CDR3 is CASSYDGSADGYTF. The CDR3 DNA follows: TGTGCCAGCAGTTACGACGGGAGCGCGGATGGCTACACCTTC.

V gene TRBV6-5 combines with J gene TRBJ2-7; perhaps TRBD1 as D (5 bases). CDR3 length: 14 amino acids. V lost 6 bases and J lost 3, with 15 bases in between. Germline CDR1 and CDR2: MNHEY and SVGAGI. CDR3 loop: CASRDGAGRYEQYF. The CDR3 nucleotides are TGTGCCAGCAGGGATGGGGCAGGCCGCTACGAGCAGTACTTC.

V usage is TRBV19 and J usage is TRBJ2-5, with 7 bases aligning to TRBD1. Trimming at V came to 3 bases and at J to 3 bases, leaving 1 base not matched to a gene. This CDR3 has 13 amino acids. Germline CDR1 is LNHDA and CDR2 is SQIVND (reference sequence). The CDR3 spells CASSIGQEETQYF. DNA of the CDR3: TGTGCCAGTAGTATCGGACAGGAAGAGACCCAGTACTTC. The full variable domain, its missing parts supplied by reference TRBV19 and TRBJ2-5, is DGGITQSPKYLFRKEGQNVTLSCEQNLNHDAMYWYRQDPGQGLRLIYYSQIVNDFQKGDIAEGYSVSREKKESFPLTVTSAQKNPTAFYLCASSIGQEETQYFGPGTRLLVL.

This rearrangement joins TRBV5-8 to TRBJ1-5, with D hard to call. This CDR3 contains 15 residues. Per the germline V gene, CDR1 is SGHTS and CDR2 is YDEGEE. V lost 0 bases, J lost 2 bases, and 9 bases lay in between. This chain's CDR3 is CASSLGGVGNQPQHF. The DNA for the CDR3 is TGTGCCAGCAGCTTGGGAGGAGTCGGCAATCAGCCCCAGCATTTT. The full variable domain, in which reference TRBV5-8 and TRBJ1-5 provide the parts outside the CDR3, is EAGVTQSPTHLIKTRGQQATLRCSPISGHTSVYWYQQALGLGLQFLLWYDEGEERNRGNFPPRFSGRQFPNYSSELNVNALELEDSALYLCASSLGGVGNQPQHFGDGTRLSIL.

The chain is built from TRBV9 and TRBJ2-5; D unresolved. This CDR3 is 13 amino acids long. The V end lost 10 bases, the J end lost 0 bases, and 13 bases lay between the germline ends. Germline lookup yields CDR1 SGDLS and CDR2 YYNGEE. The CDR3 region is CASAQADQETQYF. For the CDR3, the DNA is TGTGCCTCCGCGCAGGCCGACCAAGAGACCCAGTACTTC.